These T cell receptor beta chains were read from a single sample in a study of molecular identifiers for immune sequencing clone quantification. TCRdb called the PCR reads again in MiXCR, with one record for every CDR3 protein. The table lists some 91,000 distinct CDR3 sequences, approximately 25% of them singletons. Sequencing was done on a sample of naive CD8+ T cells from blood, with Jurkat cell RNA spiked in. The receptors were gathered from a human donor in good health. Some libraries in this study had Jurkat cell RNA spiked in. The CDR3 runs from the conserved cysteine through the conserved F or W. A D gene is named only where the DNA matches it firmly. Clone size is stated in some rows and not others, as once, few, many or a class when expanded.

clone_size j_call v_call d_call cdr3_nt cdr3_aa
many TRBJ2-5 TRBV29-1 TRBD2 TGCAGCGTTGACCCTAGCGGCGAGACCCAGTACTTC CSVDPSGETQYF
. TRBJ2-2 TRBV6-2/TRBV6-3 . TGTGCCAGCACCCCTTTTCGGGGCTACACCGGGGAGCTGTTTTTT CASTPFRGYTGELFF
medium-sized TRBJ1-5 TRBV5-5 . TGTGCCAGCAGCTTAACGGATAGCAATCAGCCCCAGCATTTT CASSLTDSNQPQHF
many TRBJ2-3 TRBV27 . TGTGCCAGCAGTTTAGGCCCACCCGGTAGCACAGATACGCAGTATTTT CASSLGPPGSTDTQYF
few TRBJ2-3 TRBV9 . TGTGCCAGCAGCGTATTGGCGACCGCCACAGATACGCAGTATTTT CASSVLATATDTQYF
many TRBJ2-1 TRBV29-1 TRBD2 TGCAGCGTTGTGGGACTAGCGGGAGCCTCCCACAAGATCTACAATGAGCAGTTCTTC CSVVGLAGASHKIYNEQFF
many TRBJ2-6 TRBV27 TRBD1 TGTGCCAGCAGTTTGGACAGGTCCTCCTCTGGGGCCAACGTCCTGACTTTC CASSLDRSSSGANVLTF
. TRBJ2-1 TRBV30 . TGTGCCTGGAGTATCGCCGGCAATGAGCTGTCCTTC CAWSIAGNELSF
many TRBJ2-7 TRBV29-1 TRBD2 TGCAGCGTTGAAGGGGTTATGGGACTACCCTTGAGCGAGCAGTACTTC CSVEGVMGLPLSEQYF
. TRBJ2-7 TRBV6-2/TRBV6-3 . TGTGCCAGCGAGGGTTGGGGCCCCGAGCAGTACTTC CASEGWGPEQYF
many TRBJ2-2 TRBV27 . TGTGCCAGCAGTTTCACGAACACCGGGGAGCTGTTTTTT CASSFTNTGELFF
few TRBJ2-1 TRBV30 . TGTGCCTGGACAAGGACTGGCGGCGCGGATGAGCAGTTCTTC CAWTRTGGADEQFF